The 13 T cell receptor beta chains presented below share a single source sample, sequenced in a study of cytomegalovirus exposure and HLA in healthy donors. This PCR relied on a set of 60 Vbeta primers and 13 Jbeta primers. Data came from immunoSEQ multiplex PCR; TCRdb stores just in-frame clones and leaves some out. The table has some 190,000 clones, about four fifths seen once. Sequencing was carried out using PBMCs. The origin of the receptors is a male donor in good health and CMV-seronegative.

CDR3: CASSLTGAVTEAFF. CDR3 sequence (DNA): TGTGCCAGCAGCTTGACAGGGGCGGTCACTGAAGCTTTCTTT. This chain uses TRBV5-4 with TRBJ1-1, with TRBD1 matching over 7 bases. The V and J ends lost 1 base and 4 bases, in that order; junction bases with no gene match: 4. Germline loops: CDR1 SGHNT, CDR2 YYREEE (reference sequence). The CDR3 is made up of 14 amino acids.

The rearrangement joins TRBV6-5 to TRBJ2-7; TRBD2 aligns across 7 bases. The CDR3 is 15 amino acids. The ends lost 0 bases at V and 3 bases at J; junction bases unmatched: 5. CDR1 MNHEY and CDR2 SVGAGI come from the germline V gene. CDR3 nucleotide sequence: TGTGCCAGCAGTTACTCGGGGAGGGCGGACTACGAGCAGTACTTC. It yields the protein CASSYSGRADYEQYF.

This clone was recorded a few times. The chain couples TRBV5-1 to TRBJ2-7; tentative D call: TRBD1 (5 bases). This CDR3 has 13 residues. V was shortened by 1 base and J by 5 bases, with 10 bases between the two germline ends. The V gene's germline CDR1 is SGHRS and CDR2 YFSETQ. CDR3 sequence: CASSLTGINEQYF. Written as DNA, the CDR3 is TGCGCCAGCAGCTTGACAGGCATTAACGAGCAGTACTTC.

The chain links TRBV29-1 to TRBJ2-1; 7 positions agree with TRBD1. J was trimmed by 15 bases and V by 3 bases; bases with no gene match: 5. The CDR3 runs 10 residues. Germline CDR1 SQVTM, CDR2 ANQGSEA. The CDR3 DNA is TGCAGCGTTGATAACAGGGGTAGGTTCTTC. Encoded protein: CSVDNRGRFF.

The rearrangement links TRBV10-3 to TRBJ2-3, with 11 nucleotides matching TRBD2. The V segment lost 6 bases and the J segment 5 bases; nucleotides outside the gene matches: 13. Germline-derived CDR1 and CDR2 are ENHRY and SYGVKD. CDR3 length: 17 amino acids. Here the CDR3 reads CAIRSTSGGGQGDTQYF. The CDR3 DNA follows: TGTGCCATCAGATCCACTAGCGGGGGAGGCCAGGGAGATACGCAGTATTTT.

The V call is TRBV29-1, the J call TRBJ2-3, with 15 bases matching TRBD2. The CDR3 loop spans 14 amino acids. After removal of 6 bases from V and 7 bases from J, the junction contained 5 bases not matched to a gene. Germline values: CDR1 SQVTM, CDR2 ANQGSEA. CDR3 nucleotides: TGCAGCGTCGGACTAGCGGGGGGGCTAAATACGCAGTATTTT. It yields the protein CSVGLAGGLNTQYF.

The genes are TRBV6-5 and TRBJ2-7; D is perhaps TRBD2 (7 bases). CDR1 and CDR2 from the germline V gene are MNHEY and SVGAGI. Trimming stripped 6 bases from V and 7 bases from J, with 16 bases between. The CDR3 spans 13 residues. The CDR3 loop is CASRGNREGEQYF. DNA for the CDR3: TGTGCCAGCAGGGGGAACAGGGAGGGGGAGCAGTACTTC.

Concerning this clone: The junction shows a germline mismatch at one end, possibly a read error. This chain connects TRBV7-9 to TRBJ1-1, with D possibly matching TRBD1 (5 bases). Germline V gene sequence: CDR1 SEHNR, CDR2 FQNEAQ (reference sequence). The CDR3 contains 12 residues. The CDR3 DNA is TGTTCCAGCAGCGGCGGGCGGGGCGAAGCTTTCTTT. Translating it yields CSSSGGRGEAFF. Together with reference TRBV7-9 and TRBJ1-1, the CDR3 gives the full variable domain: DTGVSQNPRHKITKRGQNVTFRCDPISEHNRLYWYRQTLGQGPEFLTYFQNEAQLEKSRLLSDRFSAERPKGSFSTLEIQRTEQGDSAMYLCSSSGGRGEAFFGQGTRLTVV.

The V gene is TRBV7-9, the J gene TRBJ2-5, with a weak D call TRBD2 (6 bases). Trimming took 3 bases from V and 4 from J, leaving 12 bases between them. The V gene's germline CDR1 is SEHNR and CDR2 FQNEAQ (reference sequence). This CDR3 is built from 14 residues. DNA of the CDR3: TGTGCCAGCAGCTTGAGTATTAGCGGAGAGACCCAGTACTTC. Its translation: CASSLSISGETQYF.

This chain joins TRBV28 and TRBJ1-1; TRBD1 might be the D (5 bases). The CDR3 has 13 residues. The V gene lost 8 bases and the J gene lost 0 bases, with 10 bases spanning the gap. From germline, CDR1 is MDHEN and CDR2 SYDVKM. This chain's CDR3 is CASSGVMNTEAFF. In DNA, the CDR3 is TGTGCCAGCTCGGGGGTTATGAACACTGAAGCTTTCTTT.

The gene calls are TRBV7-9 and TRBJ2-3; D is ambiguous. The CDR3 spans 12 residues. The germline V and J ends were trimmed by 6 bases and 1 base, with 5 bases remaining between them. Germline lookup yields CDR1 SEHNR and CDR2 FQNEAQ (reference sequence). This CDR3 reads CASRRGTDTQYF. DNA of the CDR3: TGTGCCAGCAGGCGCGGCACAGATACGCAGTATTTT.

The chain employs TRBV29-1 and TRBJ2-7; D uncertain. The germline V gene has CDR1 SQVTM and CDR2 ANQGSEA. V lost 0 bases to trimming and J lost 0 bases, with 9 bases between them. The CDR3 covers 14 residues. The CDR3 here is CSVEDPGVSYEQYF. The CDR3 DNA reads TGCAGCGTTGAAGATCCCGGAGTCTCCTACGAGCAGTACTTC.

The chain is built from TRBV27 and TRBJ2-5, with 9 bases that match TRBD1. TRBJ2-7 explains the end of the DNA better; the J call may be wrong. Per germline, CDR1 MNHEY and CDR2 SMNVEV (reference sequence). The CDR3 is 16 amino acids. The CDR3 DNA follows: TGTGCCAGCAGTTTATCGATGACAGGGGGTCGCTACGAGCAGTACTTC. Protein sequence: CASSLSMTGGRYEQYF.